A single count supports the clone carrying this T cell receptor beta chain. The assay was immunoSEQ multiplex PCR, and TCRdb's table has in-frame clones only and misses some. This table holds about 40,000 clones, approximately 90% found once. The data are from a study of T cell changes during pregnancy in multiple sclerosis. CDR1 MNHNS and CDR2 SASEGT come from the germline V gene. The CDR3 loop spans 14 amino acids. The V and J ends lost 7 bases and 0 bases respectively, with 13 bases between them. The receptor's source is a female donor with multiple sclerosis, enrolled in a pregnancy study. The rearrangement joins TRBV6-1 to TRBJ2-7; D gene unclear. Sample: peripheral blood, taken before pregnancy. For the CDR3, the DNA is TGTGCCAGCACGAAGCGAAATCCCTCCTACGAGCAGTACTTC. As protein: CASTKRNPSYEQYF.